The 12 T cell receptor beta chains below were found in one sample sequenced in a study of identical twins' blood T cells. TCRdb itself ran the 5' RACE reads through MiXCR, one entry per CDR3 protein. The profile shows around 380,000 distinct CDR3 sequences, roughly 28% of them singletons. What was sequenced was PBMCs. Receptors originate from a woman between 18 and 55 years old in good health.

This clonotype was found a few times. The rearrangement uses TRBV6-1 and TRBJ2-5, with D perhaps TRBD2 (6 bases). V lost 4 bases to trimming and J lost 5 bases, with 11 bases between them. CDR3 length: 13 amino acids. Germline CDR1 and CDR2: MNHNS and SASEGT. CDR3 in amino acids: CASSVSGRETQYF. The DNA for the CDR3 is TGTGCCAGCAGTGTATCGGGGAGGGAGACCCAGTACTTC.

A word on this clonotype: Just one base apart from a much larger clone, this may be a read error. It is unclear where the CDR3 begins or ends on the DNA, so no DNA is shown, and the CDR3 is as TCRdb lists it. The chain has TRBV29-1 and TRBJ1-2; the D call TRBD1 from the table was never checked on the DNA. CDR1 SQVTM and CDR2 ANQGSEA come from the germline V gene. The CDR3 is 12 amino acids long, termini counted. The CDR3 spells CSVARTDYGCTF.

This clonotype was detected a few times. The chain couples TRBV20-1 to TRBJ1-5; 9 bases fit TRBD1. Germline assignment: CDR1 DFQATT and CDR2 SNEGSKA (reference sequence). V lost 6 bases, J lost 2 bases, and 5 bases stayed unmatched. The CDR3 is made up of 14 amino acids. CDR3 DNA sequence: TGCAGTGCCTCGACAGGGGGGCGCAATCAGCCCCAGCATTTT. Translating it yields CSASTGGRNQPQHF.

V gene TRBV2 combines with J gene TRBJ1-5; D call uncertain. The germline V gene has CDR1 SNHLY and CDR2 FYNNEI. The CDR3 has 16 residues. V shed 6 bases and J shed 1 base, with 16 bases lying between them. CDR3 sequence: CASSRSPRGSNQPQHF. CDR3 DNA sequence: TGTGCCAGCAGCAGAAGCCCTAGAGGGAGCAATCAGCCCCAGCATTTT.

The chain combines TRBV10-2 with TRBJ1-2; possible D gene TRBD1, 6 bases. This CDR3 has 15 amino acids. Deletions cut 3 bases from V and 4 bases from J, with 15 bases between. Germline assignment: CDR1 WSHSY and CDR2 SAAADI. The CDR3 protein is CASSEGTFPFYGYTF. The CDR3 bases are TGCGCCAGCAGTGAAGGGACATTTCCTTTCTATGGCTACACCTTC.

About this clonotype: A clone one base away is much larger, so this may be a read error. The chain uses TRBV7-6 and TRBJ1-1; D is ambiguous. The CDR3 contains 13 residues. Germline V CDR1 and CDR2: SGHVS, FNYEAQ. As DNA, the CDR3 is TGTGCCATCAGCTTAACTAGCGGGACTGAAGCTTTCTTT. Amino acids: CAISLTSGTEAFF. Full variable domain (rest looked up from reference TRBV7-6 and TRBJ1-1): GAGVSQSPRYKVTKRGQDVALRCDPISGHVSLYWYRQALGQGPEFLTYFNYEAQQDKSGLPNDRFSAERPEGSISTLTIQRTEQRDSAMYRCAISLTSGTEAFFGQGTRLTVV.

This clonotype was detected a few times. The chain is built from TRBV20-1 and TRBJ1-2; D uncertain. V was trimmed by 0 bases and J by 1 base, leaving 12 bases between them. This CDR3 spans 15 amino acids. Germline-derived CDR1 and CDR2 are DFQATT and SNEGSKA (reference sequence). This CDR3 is CSARDFSGVNYGYTF. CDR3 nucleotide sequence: TGCAGTGCTAGAGATTTTTCCGGGGTTAACTATGGCTACACCTTC.

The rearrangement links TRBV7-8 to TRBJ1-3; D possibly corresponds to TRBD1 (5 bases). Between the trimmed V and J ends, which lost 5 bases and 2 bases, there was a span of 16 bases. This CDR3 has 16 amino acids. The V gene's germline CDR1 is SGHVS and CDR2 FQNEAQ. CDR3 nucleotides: TGTGCCAGCAGCCCCATGTTAGGGGATGCTGGAAACACCATATATTTT. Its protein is CASSPMLGDAGNTIYF.

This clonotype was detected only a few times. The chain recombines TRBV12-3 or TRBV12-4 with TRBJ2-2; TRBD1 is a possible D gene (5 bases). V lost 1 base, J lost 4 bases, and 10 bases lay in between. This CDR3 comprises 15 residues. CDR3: CASSLVIQGTGELFF. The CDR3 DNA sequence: TGTGCCAGCAGTTTAGTGATTCAGGGCACCGGGGAGCTGTTTTTT.

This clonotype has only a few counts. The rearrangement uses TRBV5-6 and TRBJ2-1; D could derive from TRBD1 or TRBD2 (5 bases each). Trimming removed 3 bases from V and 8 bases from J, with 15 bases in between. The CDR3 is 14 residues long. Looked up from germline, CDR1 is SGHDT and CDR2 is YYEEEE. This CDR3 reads CASSYGDGSYEQFF. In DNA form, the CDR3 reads TGTGCCAGCAGCTATGGGGACGGCAGCTATGAGCAGTTCTTC.

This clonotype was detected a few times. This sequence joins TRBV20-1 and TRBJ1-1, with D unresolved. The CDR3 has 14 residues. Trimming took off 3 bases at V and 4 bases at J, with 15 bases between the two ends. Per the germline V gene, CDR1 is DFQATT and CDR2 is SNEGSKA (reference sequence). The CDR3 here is CSASRDMAGTEAFF. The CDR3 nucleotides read TGCAGTGCTAGTCGCGACATGGCGGGCACTGAAGCTTTCTTT.

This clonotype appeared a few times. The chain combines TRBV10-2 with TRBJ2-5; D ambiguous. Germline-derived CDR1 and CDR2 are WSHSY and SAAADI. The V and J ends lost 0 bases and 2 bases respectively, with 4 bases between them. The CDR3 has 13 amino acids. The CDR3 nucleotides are TGCGCCAGCAGTGAGTCCGTACAAGAGACCCAGTACTTC. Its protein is CASSESVQETQYF.